Shown below are 20 T cell receptor beta chains from a single sample sequenced in a study of cytomegalovirus exposure and HLA in healthy donors. This PCR relied on a set of 60 Vbeta primers and 13 Jbeta primers. Libraries were prepared by immunoSEQ multiplex PCR; TCRdb keeps only in-frame clonotypes and omits some of them. Of about 110,000 clones in the sample, about 76% are singletons; the top ten hold roughly 2.2%. Material: PBMCs. The receptors originated from a woman between 25 and 40 years old in good health and CMV-seronegative.

The chain carries TRBV28 and TRBJ1-2; tentative D call: TRBD1 (5 bases). CDR3 length equals 13 residues. Germline CDR1 MDHEN, CDR2 SYDVKM. V lost 6 bases and J 5 bases, leaving 13 bases between the germline ends. This CDR3 is CASSFDRKYGYTF. The CDR3 nucleotides are TGTGCCAGCAGCTTTGACAGAAAATATGGCTACACCTTC.

A few counts support this clone. The chain couples TRBV11-1 to TRBJ1-6; no clear D. Germline loops: CDR1 SGHAT, CDR2 FQDESV (reference sequence). The CDR3 is 17 residues long. V lost 1 base to trimming and J lost 0 bases, with 10 bases between them. The CDR3 loop is CASSLVLSRSYNSPLHF. The CDR3 region has the DNA TGTGCCAGCAGCTTAGTGCTCAGTCGCTCCTATAATTCACCCCTCCACTTT.

The chain links TRBV10-1 to TRBJ2-7, with D possibly matching TRBD2 (6 bases). The germline V gene has CDR1 WNHNN and CDR2 SYGVQD (reference sequence). V lost 3 bases and J lost 4, with 13 bases in between. The CDR3 runs 14 residues. CDR3 bases: TGCGCCAGCAGTGACGGCGGGGTCAATTACGAGCAGTACTTC. Translated, it gives CASSDGGVNYEQYF.

The V and J genes are TRBV6-1 and TRBJ2-2, with TRBD2 matching over 8 bases. The CDR3 spans 17 residues. CDR1 and CDR2 (germline): MNHNS, SASEGT. The junction had 13 bases not matched to a gene; V was cut back by 4 bases and J by 6 bases. The CDR3 DNA is TGTGCCAGCAGTGTTCGTAGACAAGCGGGAGAACCCGGGGAGCTGTTTTTT. Amino acid sequence: CASSVRRQAGEPGELFF.

The table lists this clone with a few counts. V gene TRBV28 combines with J gene TRBJ2-5, with a weak D call TRBD2 (6 bases). Germline V lookup: CDR1 MDHEN, CDR2 SYDVKM. V shed 6 bases and J shed 5 bases, with 22 bases lying between them. CDR3 length: 16 residues. The CDR3 sequence: CASREGYGSIGETQYF. The CDR3 nucleotides read TGTGCCAGCAGGGAGGGGTACGGGAGTATTGGGGAGACCCAGTACTTC.

CDR3 amino acids: CSVEDRWGHVSPLHF. The CDR3 bases are TGCAGCGTTGAAGATCGGTGGGGGCATGTTTCACCCCTCCACTTT. The chain is built from TRBV29-1 and TRBJ1-6; perhaps TRBD1 as D (6 bases). The V end lost 0 bases, the J end lost 9 bases, and 15 bases lay between the germline ends. Germline V gene data show CDR1 as SQVTM and CDR2 as ANQGSEA. CDR3 length: 15 residues.

The rearrangement links TRBV21-1 to TRBJ2-7; the DNA was not used to check the table's D call, TRBD2. TRBV21-1 is an annotated pseudogene. The length of the CDR3 is 12 residues. CDR3 in amino acids: CASIGSENEQYF. CDR3 nucleotides: TGTGCCAGCATAGGCAGCGAAAACGAGCAGTACTTC.

The V and J genes are TRBV23-1 and TRBJ2-5; no reliable D call. TRBV23-1 belongs to the ORF category, with a function that is uncertain. Trimming cost V 7 bases and J 1 base, with 13 bases left between them. The length of the CDR3 is 14 residues. The CDR3 sequence is CASMRLPAQETQYF. The CDR3 bases are TGCGCCAGCATGCGTTTACCTGCCCAAGAGACCCAGTACTTC.

This rearrangement joins TRBV11-2 to TRBJ1-1; 7 bases match TRBD1. The germline V gene has CDR1 SGHAT and CDR2 FQNNGV. V gave up 5 bases and J gave up 1 base; unmatched junction bases: 7. This CDR3 has 15 amino acids. CDR3 sequence reads: CASSTSGGRNTEAFF. CDR3 bases: TGTGCCAGCAGCACCTCAGGGGGGAGGAACACTGAAGCTTTCTTT. Full variable domain (missing parts from reference TRBV11-2 and TRBJ1-1): EAGVAQSPRYKIIEKRQSVAFWCNPISGHATLYWYQQILGQGPKLLIQFQNNGVVDDSQLPKDRFSAERLKGVDSTLKIQPAKLEDSAVYLCASSTSGGRNTEAFFGQGTRLTVV.

A single count supports this clone. The chain recombines TRBV18 with TRBJ2-2; D might be TRBD1 (6 bases). Germline V lookup: CDR1 KGHSH, CDR2 LQKENI. This CDR3 contains 16 residues. Trimming took 6 bases from V and 0 from J, leaving 14 bases between them. Written as DNA, the CDR3 is TGTGCCAGCTCGCCCGGGACACTCGCGAACACCGGGGAGCTGTTTTTT. As protein: CASSPGTLANTGELFF.

A note on this clone: Within the sample, other DNA sequences also encode this same CDR3. The CDR3 sequence: CASSLALGVPIYF. The CDR3 DNA is TGTGCCAGCAGCTTGGCGCTAGGGGTTCCCATATATTTT. This sequence joins TRBV5-5 and TRBJ1-3; D possibly corresponds to TRBD1 (5 bases). In germline, CDR1 is SGHKS, CDR2 YYEKEE (reference sequence). V was cut by 0 bases and J by 11 bases, with 12 bases left in between. This CDR3 is built from 13 residues.

As to this clone: Germline is not matched at one junction end, which may reflect a read error. This chain links TRBV7-9 with TRBJ1-1; TRBD1 agrees at 9 bases. CDR1 is SEHNR, CDR2 FQNEAQ, per germline (reference sequence). The CDR3 consists of 19 residues. The CDR3 bases are TGTTCCAGCAGCCCAAGGGACAGGGCACCACTAAGGTTGAACACTGAAGCTTTCTTT. It is translated as CSSSPRDRAPLRLNTEAFF.

The chain uses TRBV4-3 and TRBJ2-1; 10 bases match TRBD2. Germline V CDR1 and CDR2: LGHNA, YSLEER. The junction had 14 bases not matched to a gene; V was cut back by 0 bases and J by 9 bases. The CDR3 length is 18 residues. The CDR3 loop is CASSQDLPSGSWTGEQFF. As DNA, the CDR3 is TGCGCCAGCAGCCAAGATCTGCCTAGCGGGAGTTGGACTGGTGAGCAGTTCTTC.

The gene calls are TRBV28 and TRBJ1-3; 7 nucleotides match TRBD1. The CDR3 loop spans 13 amino acids. The germline CDR1 and CDR2 sequences are MDHEN and SYDVKM. The J segment lost 2 bases and the V segment lost 8 bases, leaving 3 bases of the junction unmatched. The CDR3 sequence: CASYRGAGNTIYF. Here the CDR3 DNA reads TGTGCCAGCTACAGGGGCGCTGGAAACACCATATATTTT.

The V gene is TRBV28, the J gene TRBJ2-1, with D uncertain. The CDR3 runs to 14 residues. V dropped 6 bases and J dropped 7 bases, with 16 bases sitting between them. Germline CDR1 and CDR2: MDHEN and SYDVKM. The CDR3 DNA sequence: TGTGCCAGCAGGAGCGTCCCTCTGAGTAATGAGCAGTTCTTC. The encoded protein is CASRSVPLSNEQFF.

V is TRBV28 and J is TRBJ1-1; D is unclear. Germline CDR1 is MDHEN and CDR2 is SYDVKM. The CDR3 is 13 amino acids. The V end lost 7 bases, the J end lost 0 bases, and 9 bases lay between the germline ends. CDR3 in DNA: TGTGCCAGCACCAGGCCTTTGAACACTGAAGCTTTCTTT. This gives the protein CASTRPLNTEAFF.

The rearrangement uses TRBV9 and TRBJ2-1; 7 bases map to TRBD2. Looked up from germline, CDR1 is SGDLS and CDR2 is YYNGEE. The CDR3 totals 15 residues. J gave up 2 bases and V 7 bases, and 9 bases lay outside the gene matches. The CDR3 loop is CASSSSGSTYNEQFF. For the CDR3, the DNA is TGTGCCAGCTCCTCTAGCGGCTCAACCTACAATGAGCAGTTCTTC.

The J gene is TRBJ1-4, the V gene TRBV28, with a tentative D call TRBD1 (5 bases). Looked up from germline, CDR1 is MDHEN and CDR2 is SYDVKM. Trimming removed 4 bases from V and 8 bases from J, with 14 bases in between. The CDR3 length is 14 residues. This CDR3 reads CASSSRVSREKLFF. The CDR3 DNA reads TGTGCCAGCAGTTCCAGGGTTAGCCGGGAAAAACTGTTTTTT.

V gene TRBV7-9 combines with J gene TRBJ2-6; possibly TRBD2 for D (6 bases). There are 17 residues in the CDR3. Germline V lookup: CDR1 SEHNR, CDR2 FQNEAQ (reference sequence). The germline V and J ends were trimmed by 3 bases and 0 bases, with 12 bases remaining between them. The CDR3 sequence: CASSFQAGSSGANVLTF. CDR3 in DNA: TGTGCCAGCAGCTTTCAGGCGGGGAGCTCTGGGGCCAACGTCCTGACTTTC. The variable domain in full, with the rest retrieved from reference TRBV7-9 and TRBJ2-6, is DTGVSQNPRHKITKRGQNVTFRCDPISEHNRLYWYRQTLGQGPEFLTYFQNEAQLEKSRLLSDRFSAERPKGSFSTLEIQRTEQGDSAMYLCASSFQAGSSGANVLTFGAGSRLTVL.

V is TRBV18 and J is TRBJ2-7, with 8 bases lining up with TRBD1. From germline, CDR1 is KGHSH and CDR2 LQKENI. CDR3 length: 16 amino acids. J lost 6 bases, V lost 3 bases, and 13 bases had no gene match. CDR3 residues: CASSPHSTGEIGEQYF. DNA for the CDR3: TGTGCCAGCTCACCTCACTCGACAGGGGAAATAGGCGAGCAGTACTTC.